This is a list of T cell receptor beta chains from one sample in a study of CD8 T cells in ankylosing spondylitis. TCRdb reanalysed the 5' RACE reads using MiXCR and keeps one entry per CDR3 protein. The repertoire holds about 400,000 distinct CDR3 sequences, approximately 22% seen once, with about 12% in the top ten. The sample was blood, either unsorted or a sorted T cell fraction (not recorded which). Receptor source: a male donor with ankylosing spondylitis or in good health (not recorded which). Each CDR3 is given with its conserved first and last residue. Each record gives: J gene, V gene, D gene, clone size, CDR3 protein, CDR3 DNA. The D gene is left open where the match is weak. Rows may omit the clone size; those that give it use once, few, many or a size class.

J gene: TRBJ2-3; V gene: TRBV7-9; D gene: NA; clone size: few; CDR3 protein: CASSLAGSRLDTDTQYF; CDR3 DNA: TGTGCCAGCAGCTTAGCTGGGAGTCGCCTGGACACAGATACGCAGTATTTT
J gene: TRBJ2-2; V gene: TRBV12-3/TRBV12-4; D gene: NA; clone size: many; CDR3 protein: CASSRGTGELFF; CDR3 DNA: TGTGCCAGCAGTCGGGGTACCGGGGAGCTGTTTTTT
J gene: TRBJ2-7; V gene: TRBV7-9; D gene: NA; clone size: NA; CDR3 protein: CASSLAIDEQYF; CDR3 DNA: TGTGCCAGCAGCTTAGCGATCGACGAGCAGTACTTC
J gene: TRBJ2-3; V gene: TRBV6-2/TRBV6-3; D gene: NA; clone size: few; CDR3 protein: CASSYSGRVNTDTQYF; CDR3 DNA: TGTGCCAGCAGTTACTCTGGGCGGGTAAACACAGATACGCAGTATTTT
J gene: TRBJ2-1; V gene: TRBV7-9; D gene: TRBD2; clone size: NA; CDR3 protein: CASSLVLAELNEQFF; CDR3 DNA: TGTGCCAGCAGCTTAGTACTAGCGGAACTCAATGAGCAGTTCTTC
J gene: TRBJ2-5; V gene: TRBV6-1; D gene: NA; clone size: NA; CDR3 protein: CASSTDRRKQETQYF; CDR3 DNA: TGTGCCAGCAGCACCGACCGGCGGAAACAAGAGACCCAGTACTTC
J gene: TRBJ2-2; V gene: TRBV29-1; D gene: NA; clone size: many; CDR3 protein: CSVEDRRTVNTGELFF; CDR3 DNA: TGCAGCGTTGAAGATCGGCGGACAGTGAATACCGGGGAGCTGTTTTTT
J gene: TRBJ2-1; V gene: TRBV29-1; D gene: TRBD1; clone size: NA; CDR3 protein: CSVVPGTGNNEQFF; CDR3 DNA: TGCAGCGTTGTACCCGGGACAGGGAACAATGAGCAGTTCTTC
J gene: TRBJ2-3; V gene: TRBV6-2/TRBV6-3; D gene: NA; clone size: few; CDR3 protein: CASSSPLGLQISGTDTQYF; CDR3 DNA: TGTGCCAGCAGTTCGCCCCTGGGACTTCAGATCTCCGGCACAGATACGCAGTATTTT
J gene: TRBJ2-2; V gene: TRBV12-3/TRBV12-4; D gene: NA; clone size: NA; CDR3 protein: CASRRPGTGELFF; CDR3 DNA: TGTGCCAGCAGGCGGCCGGGGACCGGGGAGCTGTTTTTT
J gene: TRBJ1-4; V gene: TRBV27; D gene: NA; clone size: NA; CDR3 protein: CASSPATNEKLFF; CDR3 DNA: TGTGCCAGCAGCCCTGCAACTAATGAAAAACTGTTTTTT
J gene: TRBJ2-5; V gene: TRBV12-3/TRBV12-4; D gene: NA; clone size: many; CDR3 protein: CASSSDYKETQYF; CDR3 DNA: TGTGCCAGCAGTTCAGACTACAAAGAGACCCAGTACTTC
J gene: TRBJ2-3; V gene: TRBV9; D gene: TRBD2; clone size: NA; CDR3 protein: CASSVITSGDGADTQYF; CDR3 DNA: TGTGCCAGCAGCGTAATTACTAGCGGGGATGGCGCAGATACGCAGTATTTT
J gene: TRBJ2-1; V gene: TRBV9; D gene: NA; clone size: NA; CDR3 protein: CASSVGTHNEQFF; CDR3 DNA: TGTGCCAGCAGCGTCGGCACCCACAATGAGCAGTTCTTC
J gene: TRBJ2-5; V gene: TRBV5-6; D gene: NA; clone size: NA; CDR3 protein: CASSLIEIGVLQETQYF; CDR3 DNA: TGTGCCAGCAGCTTGATTGAAATCGGGGTGCTACAAGAGACCCAGTACTTC
J gene: TRBJ2-2; V gene: TRBV5-8; D gene: NA; clone size: NA; CDR3 protein: CASTLRGSNTGELFF; CDR3 DNA: TGTGCCAGCACCCTCAGGGGAAGTAACACCGGGGAGCTGTTTTTT
J gene: TRBJ2-1; V gene: TRBV10-3; D gene: TRBD2; clone size: few; CDR3 protein: CAISSGDNEQFF; CDR3 DNA: TGTGCCATCTCTAGCGGGGACAATGAGCAGTTCTTC
J gene: TRBJ2-1; V gene: TRBV29-1; D gene: TRBD2; clone size: few; CDR3 protein: CSVMVGGAQRSYNEQFF; CDR3 DNA: TGCAGCGTTATGGTCGGGGGGGCCCAAAGATCCTACAATGAGCAGTTCTTC
J gene: TRBJ2-6; V gene: TRBV12-3/TRBV12-4; D gene: NA; clone size: NA; CDR3 protein: CASSLYSGANVLTF; CDR3 DNA: TGTGCCAGCAGTTTATACTCTGGGGCCAACGTCCTGACTTTC
J gene: TRBJ2-3; V gene: TRBV15; D gene: TRBD2; clone size: few; CDR3 protein: CATSRDLSTSGEADTQYF; CDR3 DNA: TGTGCCACCAGCAGAGATCTGTCGACTAGCGGGGAGGCAGATACGCAGTATTTT
J gene: TRBJ2-7; V gene: TRBV2; D gene: NA; clone size: few; CDR3 protein: CASGYSYEQYF; CDR3 DNA: TGTGCCAGCGGATATTCCTACGAGCAGTACTTC
J gene: TRBJ1-1; V gene: TRBV7-9; D gene: NA; clone size: few; CDR3 protein: CASSLGGGAFF; CDR3 DNA: TGTGCCAGCAGCTTAGGTGGAGGCGCTTTCTTT
J gene: TRBJ2-3; V gene: TRBV10-3; D gene: NA; clone size: few; CDR3 protein: CAISSPLDSRSSTDTQYF; CDR3 DNA: TGTGCCATCAGTAGCCCTTTGGACAGCCGATCTAGCACAGATACGCAGTATTTT
J gene: TRBJ2-1; V gene: TRBV5-4; D gene: NA; clone size: NA; CDR3 protein: CASSFLVPLGNEQFF; CDR3 DNA: TGTGCCAGCAGCTTCCTGGTGCCGCTAGGCAATGAGCAGTTCTTC
J gene: TRBJ2-2; V gene: TRBV4-1; D gene: NA; clone size: few; CDR3 protein: CASSQESFTGELFF; CDR3 DNA: TGCGCCAGCAGCCAAGAATCTTTCACCGGGGAGCTGTTTTTT
J gene: TRBJ2-3; V gene: TRBV30; D gene: NA; clone size: NA; CDR3 protein: CAWSVFGGGSQYF; CDR3 DNA: TGTGCCTGGAGTGTATTTGGGGGCGGTAGCCAGTATTTT
J gene: TRBJ2-1; V gene: TRBV12-3/TRBV12-4; D gene: TRBD1; clone size: NA; CDR3 protein: CASSWTGEIYNEQFF; CDR3 DNA: TGTGCCAGCAGTTGGACAGGGGAGATTTACAATGAGCAGTTCTTC
J gene: TRBJ1-1; V gene: TRBV12-3/TRBV12-4; D gene: NA; clone size: few; CDR3 protein: CASRAIGEAFF; CDR3 DNA: TGTGCCAGCAGGGCCATCGGTGAAGCTTTCTTT
J gene: TRBJ2-7; V gene: TRBV20-1; D gene: NA; clone size: few; CDR3 protein: CSAIGIREVYEQYF; CDR3 DNA: TGCAGTGCAATCGGGATCCGAGAGGTTTACGAGCAGTACTTC